This T cell receptor beta chain originates from a study of regulatory T cells in long-lasting Graves disease. Assembly of TCR beta libraries relied on iRepertoire HTBI primers together with Arm-PCR of CDR3 regions. TCRdb re-analysed the multiplex PCR reads in MiXCR, keeping a single row per CDR3 protein. The table shows 600,000 to 800,000 distinct CDR3 sequences, with around 30% occurring only once. Many counts were recorded for this clonotype. Sample time point: persistent/refractory GD, antithyroid drugs over 5 years with positive TRAb. PBMCs were the source of the RNA used for TCR sequencing. Graves' disease diagnosis relied on American Thyroid Association guidelines. Material: peripheral blood mononuclear cells (PBMCs), obtained when the disease was refractory, from a patient treated with antithyroid drugs. The sequence was collected from a female donor with Graves disease.

The CDR3 region is CASSLIGLNTEAFF. DNA for the CDR3: TGCGCCAGCAGCTTGATCGGCCTGAACACTGAAGCTTTCTTT. The J gene is TRBJ1-1, the V gene TRBV5-1; no reliable D call. The CDR3 contains 14 residues. Trimming shortened V by 1 base and J by 0 bases, and 7 bases separated the two germline ends. Per germline, CDR1 SGHRS and CDR2 YFSETQ.